This TCR beta chain was observed in a study of cytomegalovirus exposure and HLA in healthy donors. For this clone: Its antigen remains unidentified.

The PCR employed 60 Vbeta primers together with 13 Jbeta primers. The data were produced by immunoSEQ multiplex PCR, yet TCRdb's version contains in-frame clones alone and is incomplete. Here the sample spans about 82,000 clones, less than 85% being singletons. The germline V gene encodes CDR1 LNHDA and CDR2 SQIVND (reference sequence). V lost 1 base and J lost 4, with 11 bases in between. The CDR3 sequence is 15 residues long. Points from the study as a whole: The study recorded 164 TCR beta chains that were cytomegalovirus-associated. The presence/absence work took it that sequencing depth was about the same across donors. At a 0.05 false discovery rate, a later analysis found 16,951 TCR beta sequences to be associated with HLA alleles.

Material for sequencing was PBMCs. This clonotype originated in a human donor in good health. The chain is built from TRBV19 and TRBJ1-5, with D unclear. The CDR3 spells CASSIGGRLNQPQHF. For the CDR3, the DNA is TGTGCCAGTAGTATAGGTGGCAGATTGAATCAGCCCCAGCATTTT.